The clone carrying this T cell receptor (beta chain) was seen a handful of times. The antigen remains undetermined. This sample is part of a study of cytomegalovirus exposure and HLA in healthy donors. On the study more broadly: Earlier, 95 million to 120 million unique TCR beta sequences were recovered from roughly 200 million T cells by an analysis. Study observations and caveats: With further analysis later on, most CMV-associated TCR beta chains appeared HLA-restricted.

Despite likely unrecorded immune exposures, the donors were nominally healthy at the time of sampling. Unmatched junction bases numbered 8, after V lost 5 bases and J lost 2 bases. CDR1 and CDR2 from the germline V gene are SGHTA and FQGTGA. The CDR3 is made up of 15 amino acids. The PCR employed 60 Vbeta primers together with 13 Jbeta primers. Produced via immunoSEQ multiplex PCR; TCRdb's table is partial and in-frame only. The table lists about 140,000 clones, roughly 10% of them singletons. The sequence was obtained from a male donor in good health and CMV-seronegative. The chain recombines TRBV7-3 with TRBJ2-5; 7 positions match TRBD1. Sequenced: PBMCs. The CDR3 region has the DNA TGTGCCAGCAGCCCCGGGACAGACTTACAAGAGACCCAGTACTTC. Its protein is CASSPGTDLQETQYF.